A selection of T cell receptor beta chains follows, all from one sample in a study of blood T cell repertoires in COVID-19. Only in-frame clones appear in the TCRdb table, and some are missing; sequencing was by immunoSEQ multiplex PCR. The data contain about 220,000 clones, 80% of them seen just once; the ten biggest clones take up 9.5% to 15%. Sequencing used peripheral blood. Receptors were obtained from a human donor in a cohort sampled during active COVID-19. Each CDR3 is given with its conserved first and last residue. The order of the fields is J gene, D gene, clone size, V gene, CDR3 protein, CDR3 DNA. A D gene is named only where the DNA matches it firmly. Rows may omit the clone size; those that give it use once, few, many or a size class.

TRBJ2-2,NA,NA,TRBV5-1,CASSLDQGNTGELFF,TGCGCCAGCAGCTTGGATCAGGGAAACACCGGGGAGCTGTTTTTT
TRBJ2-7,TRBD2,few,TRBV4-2,CASSSYLAGVRRYEQYF,TGTGCCAGCAGCTCCTATCTAGCGGGAGTTAGGCGATACGAGCAGTACTTC
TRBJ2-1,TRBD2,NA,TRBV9,CASSWGTSGDNEQFF,TGTGCCAGCAGTTGGGGGACTAGCGGAGACAATGAGCAGTTCTTC
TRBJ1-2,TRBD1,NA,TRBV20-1,CSASESDRAITYGYTF,TGCAGTGCTAGTGAATCGGACAGGGCGATTACCTATGGCTACACCTTC
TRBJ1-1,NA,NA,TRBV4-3,CASSQESVTEAFF,TGCGCCAGCAGCCAAGAGAGTGTCACTGAAGCTTTCTTT
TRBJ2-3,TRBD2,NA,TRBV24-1,CATSAASGSTDTQYF,TGTGCCACCAGTGCGGCTAGCGGGAGCACAGATACGCAGTATTTT
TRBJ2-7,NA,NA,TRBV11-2,CASRGVGEQYF,TGTGCCAGCAGAGGAGTCGGGGAGCAGTACTTC
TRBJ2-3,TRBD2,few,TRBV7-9,CAITLGSGGPDTQYF,TGTGCCATAACACTTGGCAGCGGGGGGCCAGATACGCAGTATTTT
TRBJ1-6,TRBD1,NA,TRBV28,CASSFITTGVPNSPLHF,TGTGCCAGCAGCTTTATCACGACAGGGGTCCCTAATTCACCCCTCCACTTT
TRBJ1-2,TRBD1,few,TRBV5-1,CASSLAGTGFDGYTF,TGCGCCAGCAGCTTGGCCGGGACAGGGTTTGACGGCTACACCTTC
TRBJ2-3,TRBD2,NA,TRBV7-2,CASSWTGGPADTQYF,TGTGCCAGCAGCTGGACGGGAGGGCCCGCAGATACGCAGTATTTT
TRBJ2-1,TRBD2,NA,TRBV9,CASSAYSGGVPYNEQFF,TGTGCCAGCAGCGCGTATAGCGGGGGGGTTCCCTACAATGAGCAGTTCTTC
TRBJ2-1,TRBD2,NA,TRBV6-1,CASSESPSGQNEQFF,TGTGCCAGCAGTGAATCCCCTAGCGGGCAAAATGAGCAGTTCTTC
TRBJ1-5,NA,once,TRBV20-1,CSAQTGQAQHF,TGCAGTGCTCAGACAGGCCAAGCCCAGCATTTT
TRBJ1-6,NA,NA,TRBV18,CASSPETTGNSPLHF,TGTGCCAGCTCACCAGAGACAACGGGGAATTCACCCCTCCACTTT
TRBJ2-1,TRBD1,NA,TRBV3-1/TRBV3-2,CASSIVLQGGNEQFF,TGTGCCAGCAGCATCGTATTACAGGGGGGTAATGAGCAGTTCTTC
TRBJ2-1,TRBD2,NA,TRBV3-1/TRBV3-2,CASSQGASGGRLGQFF,TGTGCCAGCAGCCAAGGGGCTAGCGGGGGCAGATTGGGGCAGTTCTTC
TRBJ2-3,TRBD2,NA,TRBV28,CASSFGRASGAADTQYF,TGTGCCAGCAGTTTCGGTAGGGCTAGCGGGGCCGCAGATACGCAGTATTTT
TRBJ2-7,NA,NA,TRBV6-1,CASSDEGWEQYF,TGTGCCAGCAGTGACGAGGGTTGGGAGCAGTACTTC
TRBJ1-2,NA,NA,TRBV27,CASGPPWRGEYGYTF,TGTGCCAGCGGCCCTCCGTGGAGGGGAGAGTATGGCTACACCTTC
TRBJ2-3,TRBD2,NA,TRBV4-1,CASSQDWASGGRDTQYF,TGCGCCAGCAGCCAAGATTGGGCTAGCGGGGGTAGAGATACGCAGTATTTT
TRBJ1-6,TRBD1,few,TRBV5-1,CASSWTGSSYNSPLHF,TGCGCCAGCAGCTGGACAGGGAGCTCCTATAATTCACCCCTCCACTTT
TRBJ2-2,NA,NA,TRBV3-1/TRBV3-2,CASSRRGTGELFF,TGTGCCAGCAGCCGGAGGGGAACCGGGGAGCTGTTTTTT
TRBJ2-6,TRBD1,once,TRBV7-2,CASSLIVGTGGFGANVLTF,TGTGCCAGCAGCTTAATTGTTGGGACAGGGGGCTTTGGGGCCAACGTCCTGACTTTC
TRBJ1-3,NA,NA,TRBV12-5,CASVDGLRSGNTIYF,TGTGCTAGTGTCGACGGACTGCGCTCTGGAAACACCATATATTTT
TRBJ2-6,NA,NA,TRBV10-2,CASKPGKGSEGANVLTF,TGCGCCAGCAAACCCGGGAAAGGGAGTGAAGGGGCCAACGTCCTGACTTTC
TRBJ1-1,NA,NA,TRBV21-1,CASSQGRGRAFF,TGTGCCAGCAGCCAAGGAAGGGGGAGAGCTTTCTTT
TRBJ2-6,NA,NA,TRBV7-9,CASSKQGTWANVLTF,TGTGCCAGCAGCAAACAGGGTACCTGGGCCAACGTCCTGACTTTC
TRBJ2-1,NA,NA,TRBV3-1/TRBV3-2,CASSQARGGEQFF,TGTGCCAGCAGCCAGGCCAGGGGCGGTGAGCAGTTCTTC
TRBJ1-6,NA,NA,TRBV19,CASSIGNRVGSPLHF,TGTGCCAGTAGTATCGGAAATCGGGTTGGCTCACCCCTCCACTTT
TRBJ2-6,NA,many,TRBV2,CASRLTLSGANVLTF,TGTGCCAGCAGACTAACACTCTCTGGGGCCAACGTCCTGACTTTC
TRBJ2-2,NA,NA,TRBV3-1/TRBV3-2,CASAGSYTGELFF,TGTGCCAGCGCCGGGAGTTACACCGGGGAGCTGTTTTTT
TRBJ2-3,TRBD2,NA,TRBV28,CASKGQGPASGRSDTQYF,TGTGCCAGCAAGGGGCAGGGACCCGCTAGCGGGAGATCCGATACGCAGTATTTT
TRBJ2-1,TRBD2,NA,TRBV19,CASSISGRSDEQFF,TGTGCCAGTAGTATCAGCGGGAGGAGTGATGAGCAGTTCTTC
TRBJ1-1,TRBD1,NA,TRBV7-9,CASSLGGTGATEAFF,TGTGCCAGCAGCTTAGGTGGGACAGGGGCAACTGAAGCTTTCTTT
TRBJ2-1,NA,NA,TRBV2,CASSSGTYNEQFF,TGTGCCAGCAGCAGCGGTACCTACAATGAGCAGTTCTTC
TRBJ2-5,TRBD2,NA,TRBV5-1,CASSLVPSGSFQETQYF,TGCGCCAGCAGCTTGGTCCCTAGCGGGAGTTTTCAAGAGACCCAGTACTTC